The text below deals with one T cell receptor beta chain. Study processing details: It was from reference gene primer amplification that nucleated cell counts were estimated. Data came from immunoSEQ multiplex PCR; TCRdb stores just in-frame clones and leaves some out. The D gene and trimming were derived from the DNA, and the V and J assignments and clone size from that table. This sample carries about 250,000 clones, more than 70% of them seen once, and the ten largest clones take roughly 7.8%. This entry is derived from a study of blood T cell repertoires in COVID-19. The wider study: The samples span acute and convalescent COVID-19 from the United States, Italy and Spain. Nucleic acid was either cDNA or gDNA, and it came from T cells, B-cell-depleted T cells, or PBMCs.

Trimming pared 1 base from V and 2 bases from J, leaving 16 bases between. The V gene's germline CDR1 is MNHNS and CDR2 SASEGT. The CDR3 is made up of 17 amino acids. The sequenced material came from peripheral blood. This receptor was identified in a man in his forties with active or convalescent COVID-19. This chain uses TRBV6-1 with TRBJ2-3; possibly TRBD1 for D (6 bases). In nucleotides, the CDR3 is TGTGCCAGCAGTGAAGAGGGGGTGCGTTCCATCACAGATACGCAGTATTTT. It translates to CASSEEGVRSITDTQYF.